These T cell receptor beta chains were read from a single sample in a study of siplizumab effects on memory and regulatory T cells. This table comes from immunoSEQ multiplex PCR, and its TCRdb copy is limited to in-frame clones, with some not included. The table has more than 85,000 clones, roughly 91% seen once. Material for sequencing was CD4+ T cells sorted from blood. These receptors were obtained from a human donor in good health. Each CDR3 is given with its conserved first and last residue. The D gene is left open where the match is weak. Some rows mark clone size as missing; the rest say once, few, many or name a class of expanded clone.

j_call v_call clone_size d_call cdr3_nt cdr3_aa
TRBJ2-4 TRBV5-1 NA NA TGCGCCAGCAGCTTGGGGGAAGCCAAAAACATTCAGTACTTC CASSLGEAKNIQYF
TRBJ1-5 TRBV19 NA NA TGTGCCAGCCTCGGACAGTTTAGCAATCAGCCCCAGCATTTT CASLGQFSNQPQHF
TRBJ2-7 TRBV5-1 NA TRBD1 TGCGCCAGCACCAGGACAGGGGAACCCTACGAGCAGTACTTC CASTRTGEPYEQYF
TRBJ1-5 TRBV7-2 NA NA TGTGCCAGCAGCTTAGGGGGCTACAATCAGCCCCAGCATTTT CASSLGGYNQPQHF
TRBJ1-1 TRBV4-1 NA NA TGCGCCAGCAGCCGTGGGACGGTGAACACTGAAGCTTTCTTT CASSRGTVNTEAFF
TRBJ1-5 TRBV19 NA NA TGTGCCAGTAGTATAGAGGCAGGGGCCGCCGTTCCCCAGCATTTT CASSIEAGAAVPQHF
TRBJ2-2 TRBV5-1 NA NA TGCGCCAGCACCCTGGGACCTCACATGAACACCGGGGAGCTGTTTTTT CASTLGPHMNTGELFF
TRBJ1-4 TRBV5-1 NA TRBD1 TGCGCCAGCAGCTGGGGGGCAGGGGGCGCGAATGAAAAACTGTTTTTT CASSWGAGGANEKLFF
TRBJ1-3 TRBV5-1 once NA TGCGCCAGCAGTCCCGGTGGGGGGTTTACTGGAAACACCATATATTTT CASSPGGGFTGNTIYF
TRBJ2-2 TRBV4-1 NA TRBD1 TGCGCCAGCAGCCGGGCTTCCGGGACAGGGGCGAACACCGGGGAGCTGTTTTTT CASSRASGTGANTGELFF
TRBJ1-5 TRBV7-8 NA TRBD1 TGTGCCAGCAGCCGGGACAGGGGAGCCAAGCCCCAGCATTTT CASSRDRGAKPQHF
TRBJ2-3 TRBV10-1 NA TRBD1 TGCGCCAGCAGTGAGTTCACAACCGGACAGGGGATAAATACGCAGTATTTT CASSEFTTGQGINTQYF
TRBJ2-7 TRBV2 NA NA TGTGCCAGCATTCCAGACAGGCACGAGCAGTACTTC CASIPDRHEQYF
TRBJ2-3 TRBV15 NA NA TGTGCCACCAGCAGAGAGACAGATACGCAGTATTTT CATSRETDTQYF
TRBJ2-7 TRBV5-1 NA NA TGCGCCAGCAGCTTGGAGTCGGGCAGGGGACACGAGCAGTACTTC CASSLESGRGHEQYF
TRBJ2-1 TRBV19 once TRBD1 TGTGCCAGCCGCTTAGGACAGGGGGCCGCATACACCGAGTTCTTC CASRLGQGAAYTEFF
TRBJ1-1 TRBV5-6 NA NA TGTGCCAGCAGCTTGGCAGGGAGGGCCCAAGCTTTCTTT CASSLAGRAQAFF
TRBJ1-2 TRBV30 NA TRBD1 TGTGCCCTCCGGGCCCGGGACAGGGACTATGGCTACACCTTC CALRARDRDYGYTF
TRBJ1-1 TRBV29-1 NA NA TGCAGCGTTCGCGAGGACGGATCTGGCACTGAAGCTTTCTTT CSVREDGSGTEAFF
TRBJ1-1 TRBV7-2 NA TRBD1 TGTGCCAGCAGAATCTCGACAGGGGCTAACACTGAAGCTTTCTTT CASRISTGANTEAFF
TRBJ2-7 TRBV14 once NA TGTGCCAGCAGTCGGTTAGGCAGGGCTTACGAGCAGTACTTC CASSRLGRAYEQYF
TRBJ1-1 TRBV29-1 NA NA TGCAGCGTTCAACGGTTGAACACTGAAGCTTTCTTT CSVQRLNTEAFF
TRBJ2-7 TRBV5-6 NA NA TGTGCCAGCAGCTTGGGGGGCGAGCAGTACTTC CASSLGGEQYF